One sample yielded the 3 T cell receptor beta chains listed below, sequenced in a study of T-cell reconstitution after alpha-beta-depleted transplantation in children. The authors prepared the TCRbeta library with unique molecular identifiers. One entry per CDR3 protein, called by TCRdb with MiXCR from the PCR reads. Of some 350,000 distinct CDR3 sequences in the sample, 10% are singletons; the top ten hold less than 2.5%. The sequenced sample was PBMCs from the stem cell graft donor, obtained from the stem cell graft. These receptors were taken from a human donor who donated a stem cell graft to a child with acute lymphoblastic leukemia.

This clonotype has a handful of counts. This chain's CDR3 is CASSRSGAGGGDTQYF. CDR3 coding DNA: TGTGCCAGCAGTCGCTCCGGAGCGGGAGGGGGGGATACGCAGTATTTT. The rearrangement links TRBV6-1 to TRBJ2-3; 10 nucleotides agree with TRBD2. The CDR3 has 16 residues. From germline, CDR1 is MNHNS and CDR2 SASEGT. V was clipped by 5 bases and J by 6 bases; unmatched bases: 11.

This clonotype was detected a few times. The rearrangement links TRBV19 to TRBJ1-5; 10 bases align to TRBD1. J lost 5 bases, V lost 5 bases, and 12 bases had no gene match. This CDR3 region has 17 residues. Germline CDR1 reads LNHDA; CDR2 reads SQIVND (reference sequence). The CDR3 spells CASSPHHRDRGDQPQHF. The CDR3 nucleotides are TGTGCCAGTAGTCCACACCACCGGGACAGGGGAGATCAGCCCCAGCATTTT.

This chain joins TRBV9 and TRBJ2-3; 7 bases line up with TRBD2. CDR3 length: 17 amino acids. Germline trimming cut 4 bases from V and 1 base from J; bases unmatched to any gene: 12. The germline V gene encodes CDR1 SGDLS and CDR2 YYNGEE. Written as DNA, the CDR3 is TGTGCCAGCAGCCCCTCCTGGTCTAGCGGCGGCACAGATACGCAGTATTTT. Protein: CASSPSWSSGGTDTQYF.